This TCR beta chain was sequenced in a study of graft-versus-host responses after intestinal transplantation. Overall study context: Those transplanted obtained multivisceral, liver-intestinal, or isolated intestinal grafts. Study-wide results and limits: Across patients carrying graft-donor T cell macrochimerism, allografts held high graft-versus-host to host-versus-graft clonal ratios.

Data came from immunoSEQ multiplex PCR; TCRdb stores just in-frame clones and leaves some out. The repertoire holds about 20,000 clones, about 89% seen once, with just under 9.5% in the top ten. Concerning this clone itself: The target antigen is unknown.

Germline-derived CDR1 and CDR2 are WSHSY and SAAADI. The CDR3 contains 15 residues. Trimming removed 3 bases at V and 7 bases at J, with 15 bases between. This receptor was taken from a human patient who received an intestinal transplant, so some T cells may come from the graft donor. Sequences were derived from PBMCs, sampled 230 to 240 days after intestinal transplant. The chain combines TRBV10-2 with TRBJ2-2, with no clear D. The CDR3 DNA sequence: TGCGCCAGCAGTGATTTCTTTAGGTATCACGGGGAGCTGTTTTTT. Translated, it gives CASSDFFRYHGELFF.